This record concerns one TCR beta chain sequence. Its antigen is unknown. Single viable CD3+CD4+CD8-CD45RO+ cells were sorted as the memory CD4+ T cells. Using immunoSEQ multiplex PCR, the repertoire was profiled, and TCRdb retains in-frame clones only, with some absent. The sample comprises 75,000 to 95,000 clones, more than 70% of which are singletons, and nearly 0.8% rests with the top ten. This entry belongs to a study of memory CD4+ T cells and cytomegalovirus serostatus. Background on the study: Donors were healthy Belgian adults, 9 or 10 CMV seropositive and 20 to 25 seronegative.

General study findings and limits: Of roughly 180 reported CMV TCRbeta sequences, under 70 were found in memory CD4+ repertoires.

V lost 4 bases, J lost 6 bases, and 9 bases stayed unmatched. This CDR3 is built from 16 residues. The germline V gene encodes CDR1 SGHVS and CDR2 FQNEAQ. The receptor was isolated from an adult in good health and CMV-seronegative. Sample: memory CD4+ T cells from blood. This chain uses TRBV7-8 with TRBJ2-1; 10 nucleotides agree with TRBD2. The CDR3 coding sequence is TGTGCCAGCAGCTCATTAGCGGGGGGCTCGGGCAATGAGCAGTTCTTC. This translates into CASSSLAGGSGNEQFF.